The present T cell receptor (beta chain) was sequenced within a study of radiotherapy plus CTLA-4 blockade in lung cancer. Background on the study: Among enrolled patients, 15% to 20% responded and around 30% achieved disease control. Study results and limitations: Expansion of tumor-derived TCR clones was observed in blood after radiotherapy plus ipilimumab. Early clone dynamics of blood T cells, plus interferon-beta, reportedly predicted response best.

Note on this clone: Antigen: not known.

Focal radiation plus CTLA-4 blockade with ipilimumab was administered to patients who had chemo-refractory metastatic non-small-cell lung cancer. This CDR3 comprises 15 residues. The V gene end was trimmed by 4 bases and the J gene end by 8 bases; junction bases not matched to a gene: 10. From germline, CDR1 is SNHLY and CDR2 FYNNEI. Measured with immunoSEQ multiplex PCR; TCRdb has only the in-frame clones, and not every one. The table shows about 77,000 clones, with roughly four fifths occurring only once. The TCR sequence derives from a human donor with non-small cell lung cancer whose response to radiotherapy plus ipilimumab could not be evaluated. The gene calls are TRBV2 and TRBJ2-2, with TRBD2 matching 7 bases. The material sequenced was peripheral blood, taken from a patient treated with radiotherapy plus ipilimumab. The CDR3 sequence: CASSGNKGLRGELFF. The CDR3 region has the DNA TGTGCCAGCAGTGGAAACAAGGGACTAAGGGGGGAGCTGTTTTTT.